This passage covers 20 T cell receptor beta chains from one sample sequenced in a study of blood T cell repertoires in COVID-19. The assay was immunoSEQ multiplex PCR, and TCRdb's table has in-frame clones only and misses some. The sample lists tens of thousands of clones; roughly 89% were seen once. Sequenced: peripheral blood. The receptor source for this set is an elderly man with acute or convalescent COVID-19.

The rearrangement uses TRBV28 and TRBJ1-5; possible D gene TRBD1, 6 bases. This CDR3 is built from 15 residues. Trimming shortened V by 6 bases and J by 0 bases, and 12 bases separated the two germline ends. The germline V gene has CDR1 MDHEN and CDR2 SYDVKM. For the CDR3, the DNA is TGTGCCAGCAGATCAGGGGCGTATAGCAATCAGCCCCAGCATTTT. The encoded protein is CASRSGAYSNQPQHF.

The chain is built from TRBV28 and TRBJ2-5; possible D gene TRBD2, 7 bases. Trimming shortened V by 1 base and J by 5 bases, and 14 bases separated the two germline ends. Per the germline V gene, CDR1 is MDHEN and CDR2 is SYDVKM. The CDR3 length is 15 residues. The CDR3 DNA sequence: TGTGCCAGCAGTTTATCCCGGGGGGCTGAGGAGACCCAGTACTTC. It codes for CASSLSRGAEETQYF.

The chain employs TRBV5-5 and TRBJ1-4, with a tentative D call TRBD1 (5 bases). CDR3 size: 16 residues. Germline V lookup: CDR1 SGHKS, CDR2 YYEKEE (reference sequence). Trimming stripped 0 bases from V and 3 bases from J, with 12 bases between. The CDR3 loop reads CASSLVGRASNEKLFF. CDR3 bases: TGTGCCAGCAGCTTGGTCGGCAGGGCTTCTAATGAAAAACTGTTTTTT.

The chain recombines TRBV4-1 with TRBJ2-1; D may be TRBD2 (5 bases). This CDR3 region has 12 residues. V gave up 4 bases and J gave up 9 bases, with 10 bases separating them. Germline values: CDR1 MGHRA, CDR2 YSYEKL. CDR3 sequence (DNA): TGCGCCAGCAGCCTCGCGGGCTCTGAGCAGTTCTTC. Its protein is CASSLAGSEQFF.

The chain carries TRBV6-5 and TRBJ1-2, with 8 bases fitting TRBD1. Germline V gene lookup returns CDR1 MNHEY and CDR2 SVGAGI. CDR3 length: 12 amino acids. Losses at the gene ends were 8 bases for V and 3 bases for J; bases not matched to a gene: 2. The DNA for the CDR3 is TGTGCCAGCGGACAGGGTGACTATGGCTACACCTTC. Amino acids: CASGQGDYGYTF.

The chain employs TRBV19 and TRBJ2-7; tentatively, D is TRBD1 (6 bases). Germline values: CDR1 LNHDA, CDR2 SQIVND (reference sequence). The ends were cut back, 5 bases at V and 4 bases at J, with 15 bases in the middle. The CDR3 extends over 14 amino acids. In nucleotides, the CDR3 is TGTGCCAGTAGTTTACAGGGCCAGCTATACGAGCAGTACTTC. It yields the protein CASSLQGQLYEQYF. The variable domain in full, with the rest retrieved from reference TRBV19 and TRBJ2-7, is DGGITQSPKYLFRKEGQNVTLSCEQNLNHDAMYWYRQDPGQGLRLIYYSQIVNDFQKGDIAEGYSVSREKKESFPLTVTSAQKNPTAFYLCASSLQGQLYEQYFGPGTRLTVT.

This rearrangement joins TRBV7-6 to TRBJ1-3, with 9 bases identical to TRBD1. Germline V lookup: CDR1 SGHVS, CDR2 FNYEAQ. Losses at the gene ends were 8 bases for V and 0 bases for J; bases not matched to a gene: 8. The CDR3 loop spans 16 amino acids. The CDR3: CASSLNRGLSGNTIYF. The CDR3 bases are TGTGCCAGCTCCCTAAACAGGGGGCTCTCTGGAAACACCATATATTTT.

This chain uses TRBV4-1 with TRBJ1-3; D not certain. The CDR3 has 15 residues. V was pared by 1 base and J by 1 base, with 8 bases between. Germline CDR1 reads MGHRA; CDR2 reads YSYEKL. The CDR3 DNA follows: TGCGCCAGCAGCCAAGGAGGCGGTTCTGGAAACACCATATATTTT. It is translated as CASSQGGGSGNTIYF.

This chain joins TRBV27 and TRBJ1-2; tentative D call: TRBD1 (6 bases). Trimming stripped 4 bases from V and 4 bases from J, with 19 bases between. The CDR3 runs 16 residues. Germline V gene lookup returns CDR1 MNHEY and CDR2 SMNVEV (reference sequence). The CDR3 reads CASSSNLKGVIYGYTF. CDR3 coding DNA: TGTGCCAGCAGTTCGAACCTGAAGGGGGTCATCTATGGCTACACCTTC.

The chain combines TRBV9 with TRBJ1-5; tentatively, D is TRBD1 (5 bases). This CDR3 region has 15 residues. Trimming cost V 0 bases and J 5 bases, with 12 bases left between them. The V gene's germline CDR1 is SGDLS and CDR2 YYNGEE. The CDR3 here is CASSVAAGSDQPQHF. Written as DNA, the CDR3 is TGTGCCAGCAGCGTAGCGGCAGGGTCTGATCAGCCCCAGCATTTT.

The chain joins TRBV4-2 to TRBJ1-3, with TRBD1 identical over 7 bases. Losses at the gene ends were 1 base for V and 0 bases for J; bases not matched to a gene: 3. There are 16 residues in the CDR3. Looked up from germline, CDR1 is LGHNA and CDR2 is YNFKEQ. The CDR3 coding sequence is TGTGCCAGCAGCCAAGGGGACAGACTCTCTGGAAACACCATATATTTT. Its translation is CASSQGDRLSGNTIYF.

The gene calls are TRBV12-3 or TRBV12-4 and TRBJ1-1, with TRBD1 matching over 8 bases. The V and J ends lost 5 bases and 4 bases, in that order; junction bases with no gene match: 3. The CDR3 has 13 amino acids. CDR3 in amino acids: CASSRQGITEAFF. The CDR3 DNA reads as TGTGCCAGCAGTCGACAGGGGATCACTGAAGCTTTCTTT.

The chain couples TRBV28 to TRBJ2-7; 8 bases agree with TRBD1. The junction had 5 bases not matched to a gene; V was cut back by 3 bases and J by 4 bases. This CDR3 spans 14 amino acids. CDR1 is MDHEN, CDR2 SYDVKM, per germline. The CDR3 DNA reads TGTGCCAGCAGTTTCAGGGGGCGCGGGTACGAGCAGTACTTC. This sequence encodes CASSFRGRGYEQYF.

This chain uses TRBV2 with TRBJ1-1, with 8 bases aligning to TRBD1. CDR1 is SNHLY, CDR2 FYNNEI, per germline. The CDR3 covers 14 residues. V shed 5 bases and J 10 bases; nucleotides not matched to a gene: 12. CDR3 region: CASSPSGQGPRAFF. CDR3 coding DNA: TGTGCCAGCAGTCCCTCCGGACAGGGTCCAAGAGCTTTCTTT.

The J gene is TRBJ1-3, the V gene TRBV3-1 (or the pseudogene TRBV3-2), with D unresolved. This CDR3 spans 16 amino acids. V was pared by 4 bases and J by 8 bases, with 21 bases between. The germline gives CDR1 LGHDT, CDR2 YNNKEL (reference sequence). Here the CDR3 DNA reads TGTGCCAGCAGCCCCCCCGGCAGGCCGAATGTTGACACCATATATTTT. This gives the protein CASSPPGRPNVDTIYF.

This CDR3 reads CASSRLSTGGTGGYTF. CDR3 in DNA: TGTGCCAGCAGCCGATTGTCGACAGGGGGAACGGGGGGCTACACCTTC. This chain links TRBV11-2 with TRBJ1-2; TRBD1 matches at 9 bases. With V trimmed by 5 bases and J by 8 bases, 15 bases remained unmatched. The germline CDR1 and CDR2 sequences are SGHAT and FQNNGV. This CDR3 is 16 amino acids long.

This clone is a singleton in its sample. The chain is built from TRBV7-9 and TRBJ2-2; D unresolved. The CDR3 runs 11 residues. Germline assignment: CDR1 SEHNR and CDR2 FQNEAQ (reference sequence). V dropped 8 bases and J dropped 6 bases, with 7 bases sitting between them. In DNA, the CDR3 is TGTGCCAGCCGTTATTCCGGGGAGCTGTTTTTT. Encoded protein: CASRYSGELFF.

This clone was recorded only once. This sequence joins TRBV24-1 and TRBJ2-1, with D tentatively TRBD1 (7 bases). CDR1 is KGHDR, CDR2 SFDVKD, per germline. The length of the CDR3 is 13 residues. Trimming cost V 3 bases and J 10 bases, with 12 bases left between them. CDR3 in amino acids: CATSDPGGSEQFF. CDR3 DNA: TGTGCCACCAGTGATCCAGGGGGGAGCGAGCAGTTCTTC.

The chain employs TRBV2 and TRBJ1-2; 8 bases align to TRBD1. J was trimmed by 4 bases and V by 4 bases; bases with no gene match: 8. The CDR3 totals 15 residues. Germline V lookup: CDR1 SNHLY, CDR2 FYNNEI. CDR3 DNA sequence: TGTGCCAGCAGTGTGACGGGACAGGCTGGCTATGGCTACACCTTC. Translation gives CASSVTGQAGYGYTF.

The genes are TRBV2 and TRBJ2-5; tentatively, D is TRBD1 (6 bases). This CDR3 is 14 amino acids long. In germline, CDR1 is SNHLY, CDR2 FYNNEI. The germline V and J ends were trimmed by 10 bases and 0 bases, with 15 bases remaining between them. As DNA, the CDR3 is TGTGCCACCATGATAGGGGGACACCAAGAGACCCAGTACTTC. Amino acid sequence: CATMIGGHQETQYF. The complete variable domain, with remaining parts taken from reference TRBV2 and TRBJ2-5, reads EPEVTQTPSHQVTQMGQEVILRCVPISNHLYFYWYRQILGQKVEFLVSFYNNEISEKSEIFDDQFSVERPDGSNFTLKIRSTKLEDSAMYFCATMIGGHQETQYFGPGTRLLVL.